Below, 30 T cell receptor beta chains from the same sample are listed, as sequenced in a study of blood T cell repertoires in COVID-19 (TCRdb year 2020). Libraries were built with the immunoSEQ multiplex PCR assay. TCRdb re-hosts the immuneACCESS table, in-frame sequences only. Its copies lack some clones; in the studies checked, an unresolved V gene accounts for under half of them, and the cause for the rest is not known. Here the sample has fewer than 700,000 clones; about 89% occur a single time. Together, the top ten hold about 8% of the sample. Sequencing was carried out using peripheral blood. The receptors originated from a woman aged 50 to 65 with COVID-19, enrolled during active disease.

This chain links TRBV29-1 with TRBJ2-1; 12 nucleotides align to TRBD1. The V and J ends lost 6 bases and 6 bases, in that order; junction bases with no gene match: 3. The V gene's germline CDR1 is SQVTM and CDR2 ANQGSEA. The CDR3 sequence is 13 residues long. The CDR3 DNA reads TGCAGCGTCCGGGACAGGGGGCCCAATGAGCAGTTCTTC. This translates into CSVRDRGPNEQFF.

The CDR3 protein is CASSLDMSSYNSPLHF. CDR3 nucleotide sequence: TGTGCCAGCAGCTTAGACATGAGCTCCTATAATTCACCCCTCCACTTT. V gene TRBV5-4 combines with J gene TRBJ1-6; D unresolved. The germline CDR1 and CDR2 sequences are SGHNT and YYREEE (reference sequence). The germline V and J ends were trimmed by 2 bases and 0 bases, with 9 bases remaining between them. This CDR3 region has 16 residues.

The chain joins TRBV28 to TRBJ1-4; 9 positions match TRBD1. The CDR3 has 15 amino acids. Looked up from germline, CDR1 is MDHEN and CDR2 is SYDVKM. V lost 6 bases to trimming and J lost 6 bases; unmatched junction nucleotides: 8. CDR3 loop: CASSLLRQGDEKLFF. The DNA of the CDR3 is TGTGCCAGCAGCCTGTTGAGACAGGGGGATGAAAAACTGTTTTTT. Full variable domain (remainder filled in from reference TRBV28 and TRBJ1-4): DVKVTQSSRYLVKRTGEKVFLECVQDMDHENMFWYRQDPGLGLRLIYFSYDVKMKEKGDIPEGYSVSREKKERFSLILESASTNQTSMYLCASSLLRQGDEKLFFGSGTQLSVL.

The V call is TRBV20-1, the J call TRBJ1-1; D ambiguous. The germline V gene has CDR1 DFQATT and CDR2 SNEGSKA (reference sequence). Trimming removed 3 bases at V and 5 bases at J, with 16 bases between. CDR3 length: 14 amino acids. CDR3 loop: CSASSPAGRTEAFF. The DNA of the CDR3 is TGCAGTGCTAGTTCGCCAGCCGGGAGAACTGAAGCTTTCTTT.

This chain links TRBV14 with TRBJ2-7; no clear D gene. The V gene's germline CDR1 is SGHDN and CDR2 FVKESK. The V end was cut by 3 bases, the J end by 0 bases, with 6 bases between. This CDR3 region has 13 residues. CDR3 bases: TGTGCCAGCAGCCACGAGAGCTCCTACGAGCAGTACTTC. Encoded protein: CASSHESSYEQYF.

Note on this clone: Other DNA sequences in this specimen translate into the identical CDR3. This chain connects TRBV18 to TRBJ1-3; D is unclear. Germline CDR1 and CDR2: KGHSH and LQKENI. This CDR3 is built from 14 residues. V dropped 3 bases and J dropped 1 base, with 7 bases sitting between them. CDR3 in amino acids: CASSPGSSGNTIYF. CDR3 DNA: TGTGCCAGCTCACCCGGGTCGTCTGGAAACACCATATATTTT. The whole variable domain, filled in from reference TRBV18 and TRBJ1-3, reads NAGVMQNPRHLVRRRGQEARLRCSPMKGHSHVYWYRQLPEEGLKFMVYLQKENIIDESGMPKERFSAEFPKEGPSILRIQQVVRGDSAAYFCASSPGSSGNTIYFGEGSWLTVV.

This clone was seen only once. The CDR3 DNA reads TGTGCCAGCAGTCCCCTGGAGCGGTCCTACGAGCAGTACTTC. Its translation: CASSPLERSYEQYF. V is TRBV6-6 and J is TRBJ2-7, with D perhaps matching TRBD2 (5 bases). CDR3 length: 14 residues. CDR1 is MNHNY and CDR2 is SVGAGI in the germline V gene (reference sequence). The V end was cut by 5 bases, the J end by 1 base, with 12 bases between.

This chain uses TRBV7-5 with TRBJ1-3. TRBV7-5 is classified as a pseudogene. The CDR3 consists of 15 residues. CDR3: CARRIPLDSGNTIYF. The CDR3 DNA sequence: TGTGCCAGAAGGATTCCACTAGACTCTGGAAACACCATATATTTT.

The V call is TRBV6-6, the J call TRBJ2-7; 7 bases agree with TRBD1. Germline V gene sequence: CDR1 MNHNY, CDR2 SVGAGI (reference sequence). CDR3 length: 13 amino acids. V dropped 6 bases and J dropped 4; count of bases not matched to a gene: 6. The CDR3 spells CASRTGFIYEQYF. The CDR3 DNA follows: TGTGCCAGCAGGACAGGGTTTATTTACGAGCAGTACTTC.

J is TRBJ1-1 and V is TRBV19; 8 positions match TRBD1. Looked up from germline, CDR1 is LNHDA and CDR2 is SQIVND (reference sequence). The CDR3 covers 15 residues. V shed 10 bases, J shed 1 base, and the junction held 11 bases outside the gene matches. The CDR3 is CATNDRGLPNTEAFF. CDR3 nucleotides: TGTGCCACCAATGACAGGGGACTTCCGAACACTGAAGCTTTCTTT.

The chain joins TRBV30 to TRBJ1-2; 8 bases agree with TRBD1. Germline CDR1 GTSNPN, CDR2 SVGIG (reference sequence). The CDR3 totals 11 residues. Trimming removed 8 bases from V and 2 bases from J; junction bases left unmatched: 1. CDR3 region: CAGDRNYGYTF. CDR3 sequence (DNA): TGTGCCGGGGACAGGAACTATGGCTACACCTTC.

The chain is built from TRBV18 and TRBJ2-2; D unclear. CDR3 length equals 16 residues. From germline, CDR1 is KGHSH and CDR2 LQKENI. The V and J ends lost 3 bases and 1 base respectively, with 12 bases between them. The CDR3 DNA sequence: TGTGCCAGCTCACCCCAATACCTCGGGAACACCGGGGAGCTGTTTTTT. Translating it yields CASSPQYLGNTGELFF.

This clone occurred once. The V gene is TRBV11-2, the J gene TRBJ2-7; 9 bases map to TRBD1. The length of the CDR3 is 15 residues. V lost 5 bases, J lost 3 bases, and 8 bases stayed unmatched. CDR1 and CDR2 from the germline V gene are SGHAT and FQNNGV. CDR3 amino acids: CASSPGGQGFYEQYF. As DNA, the CDR3 is TGTGCCAGCAGCCCAGGGGGACAGGGTTTCTACGAGCAGTACTTC.

The chain joins TRBV5-1 to TRBJ2-4; TRBD1 matches at 7 bases. With 0 bases clipped from V and 4 bases from J, the junction kept 10 bases outside the gene matches. The CDR3 loop spans 17 amino acids. Germline values: CDR1 SGHRS, CDR2 YFSETQ. The CDR3, as DNA: TGCGCCAGCAGCTTGGCGTACAGGGGAGTAGATAAAAACATTCAGTACTTC. This encodes CASSLAYRGVDKNIQYF.

The rearrangement joins TRBV6-6 to TRBJ1-2, with unresolved D. Germline CDR1 MNHNY, CDR2 SVGAGI (reference sequence). The CDR3 runs 14 residues. With 1 base removed from V and 2 bases from J, the gap between germline ends came to 8 bases. The chain's CDR3 is CASSYWPPNYGYTF. The CDR3 region has the DNA TGTGCCAGCAGTTACTGGCCCCCCAACTATGGCTACACCTTC.

The V gene is TRBV6-5, the J gene TRBJ2-3, with TRBD2 matching over 11 bases. Trimming removed 9 bases from V and 4 bases from J; junction bases left unmatched: 9. The CDR3 contains 15 residues. The germline CDR1 and CDR2 sequences are MNHEY and SVGAGI. The CDR3 region is CASRLAGGRPDTQYF. The CDR3 region has the DNA TGTGCCAGTCGTCTAGCGGGAGGACGGCCAGATACGCAGTATTTT.

This clone was seen only once. The gene calls are TRBV18 and TRBJ1-6, with 7 bases aligning to TRBD1. Trimming at V came to 2 bases and at J to 10 bases, leaving 5 bases not matched to a gene. Germline loops: CDR1 KGHSH, CDR2 LQKENI. This CDR3 region has 14 residues. CDR3: CASSPVTGSSPLHF. CDR3 coding DNA: TGTGCCAGCTCACCAGTGACAGGGTCGTCACCCCTCCACTTT.

The chain is built from TRBV19 and TRBJ1-5; D may be TRBD1 (5 bases). Germline lookup yields CDR1 LNHDA and CDR2 SQIVND (reference sequence). The CDR3 length is 15 residues. The ends were cut back, 6 bases at V and 6 bases at J, with 18 bases in the middle. The CDR3 spells CASSLGARGIQPQHF. In nucleotides, the CDR3 is TGTGCCAGTAGCCTAGGGGCGAGAGGCATTCAGCCCCAGCATTTT.

The CDR3 region is CASSVRAREAQETQYF. The CDR3 bases are TGTGCCAGCAGTGTGAGGGCCAGGGAGGCTCAAGAGACCCAGTACTTC. This chain connects TRBV6-4 to TRBJ2-5, with a possible D match to TRBD2 (6 bases). This CDR3 comprises 16 residues. The ends were cut back, 4 bases at V and 2 bases at J, with 17 bases in the middle. CDR1 and CDR2 (germline): MRHNA, SNTAGT.

The V and J genes are TRBV6-5 and TRBJ2-1; D is perhaps TRBD2 (5 bases). The germline V and J ends were trimmed by 2 bases and 4 bases, with 12 bases remaining between them. The CDR3 is 15 amino acids. The germline gives CDR1 MNHEY, CDR2 SVGAGI. The CDR3 sequence is CASSYDLAGYNEQFF. CDR3 coding DNA: TGTGCCAGCAGTTACGACCTAGCAGGTTACAATGAGCAGTTCTTC.

This clone has just one count. The chain links TRBV7-2 to TRBJ2-1; D is possibly TRBD2 (5 bases). Germline loops: CDR1 SGHTA, CDR2 FQGNSA. The CDR3 runs 12 residues. Trimming stripped 1 base from V and 7 bases from J, with 5 bases between. CDR3 nucleotide sequence: TGTGCCAGCAGCTTAGGGAGGAATGAGCAGTTCTTC. Its translation is CASSLGRNEQFF.

The V call is TRBV6-2 or TRBV6-3, the J call TRBJ1-1; D is undetermined. Germline V lookup: CDR1 MNHEY, CDR2 SVGEGT. Trimming cost V 1 base and J 5 bases, with 14 bases left between them. The CDR3 covers 15 residues. The CDR3 loop reads CASSYFPGAGTEAFF. For the CDR3, the DNA is TGTGCCAGCAGTTACTTCCCCGGCGCGGGGACTGAAGCTTTCTTT.

The chain couples TRBV4-1 to TRBJ2-1; 7 bases fit TRBD2. Per the germline V gene, CDR1 is MGHRA and CDR2 is YSYEKL. V lost 4 bases and J lost 5; bases outside the gene matches: 8. The CDR3 has 15 amino acids. Here the CDR3 reads CASSPGRAGNNEQFF. The CDR3 bases are TGCGCCAGCAGCCCGGGCCGAGCGGGGAACAATGAGCAGTTCTTC.

This chain connects TRBV6-5 to TRBJ1-2, with TRBD1 matching over 7 bases. The CDR3 totals 14 residues. Germline V gene lookup returns CDR1 MNHEY and CDR2 SVGAGI. Germline trimming cut 6 bases from V and 7 bases from J; bases unmatched to any gene: 11. In DNA, the CDR3 is TGTGCCAGCAGAAGGGACAGAGAGATAGGTGGCTACACCTTC. Protein sequence: CASRRDREIGGYTF.

This sequence joins TRBV6-2 or TRBV6-3 and TRBJ2-7; unclear D gene. Trimming stripped 6 bases from V and 4 bases from J, with 7 bases between. CDR1 and CDR2 from the germline V gene are MNHEY and SVGEGT. This CDR3 has 11 amino acids. DNA of the CDR3: TGTGCCAGCAGCCTCTTATACGAGCAGTACTTC. Protein: CASSLLYEQYF.

The V and J genes are TRBV5-4 and TRBJ2-6; no clear D. V lost 1 base and J lost 0, with 5 bases in between. This CDR3 is 15 amino acids long. Germline V gives CDR1 SGHNT, CDR2 YYREEE (reference sequence). The CDR3 loop is CASSLSSSGANVLTF. DNA for the CDR3: TGTGCCAGCAGCTTGAGTAGCTCTGGGGCCAACGTCCTGACTTTC.

The gene calls are TRBV9 and TRBJ1-6; D call uncertain. V was clipped by 4 bases and J by 14 bases, with 25 bases between them. The CDR3 contains 16 residues. CDR1 and CDR2 from the germline V gene are SGDLS and YYNGEE. CDR3 coding DNA: TGTGCCAGCAGCCCGGGTACGGGAGGGTCCTCAACGTCCCTCCACTTT. The encoded protein is CASSPGTGGSSTSLHF.

This chain uses TRBV29-1 with TRBJ2-5; D is ambiguous. The germline gives CDR1 SQVTM, CDR2 ANQGSEA. CDR3 size: 13 residues. V gave up 7 bases and J gave up 4 bases, with 16 bases separating them. The CDR3 spells CSAELSGGETQYF. As DNA, the CDR3 is TGCAGCGCCGAATTATCGGGTGGAGAGACCCAGTACTTC.

V usage is TRBV5-5 and J usage is TRBJ1-2, with TRBD1 matching over 8 bases. This CDR3 region has 14 residues. Germline trimming cut 1 base from V and 3 bases from J; bases unmatched to any gene: 2. Germline V gene lookup returns CDR1 SGHKS and CDR2 YYEKEE (reference sequence). In nucleotides, the CDR3 is TGTGCCAGCAGCTTGCTGGACAGGGACTATGGCTACACCTTC. It is translated as CASSLLDRDYGYTF. The complete variable domain, with remaining parts taken from reference TRBV5-5 and TRBJ1-2, reads DAGVTQSPTHLIKTRGQQVTLRCSPISGHKSVSWYQQVLGQGPQFIFQYYEKEERGRGNFPDRFSARQFPNYSSELNVNALLLGDSALYLCASSLLDRDYGYTFGSGTRLTVV.

The V gene is TRBV11-2, the J gene TRBJ1-2, with D possibly TRBD1 on 5 matching bases. The CDR3 spans 13 residues. V was shortened by 4 bases and J by 0 bases, with 6 bases between the two germline ends. Looked up from germline, CDR1 is SGHAT and CDR2 is FQNNGV. The CDR3 nucleotides read TGTGCCAGCAGCTCGACAGCTAACTATGGCTACACCTTC. Its translation is CASSSTANYGYTF. The whole variable domain, filled in from reference TRBV11-2 and TRBJ1-2, reads EAGVAQSPRYKIIEKRQSVAFWCNPISGHATLYWYQQILGQGPKLLIQFQNNGVVDDSQLPKDRFSAERLKGVDSTLKIQPAKLEDSAVYLCASSSTANYGYTFGSGTRLTVV.